Sequencing of this T cell receptor beta chain was carried out in a study of neurological immune-mediated disorders. This clonotype was recorded many times. Its specificity is unknown. Study-wide points: Expanded clones shared no CDR3 amino acid sequences across subjects, suggesting private repertoires in all groups.

With 10-nucleotide random UMIs, 5'RACE was used to make the cDNA. MiXCR, run by TCRdb on the 5' RACE reads, gives a single entry per CDR3 protein. The sample has tens of thousands of distinct CDR3 sequences; just over 4% are singletons. This receptor was taken from a woman in her thirties or forties in good health. The specimen sequenced was CD4+ T cells from blood.

CDR3 nucleotides: TGCAGTGCTAGAGATAGCCCACTAGCCGACGAGACCCAGTACTTC. Protein: CSARDSPLADETQYF. The chain recombines TRBV20-1 with TRBJ2-5; TRBD2 might be the D (6 bases). Trimming took off 0 bases at V and 5 bases at J, with 16 bases between the two ends. The CDR3 spans 15 residues. Germline V gene data show CDR1 as DFQATT and CDR2 as SNEGSKA (reference sequence).